This TCR beta chain came from a study of blood T cell repertoires in COVID-19. The V end lost 0 bases, the J end lost 0 bases, and 9 bases lay between the germline ends. From germline, CDR1 is LGHDT and CDR2 YNNKEL (reference sequence). The CDR3 is 15 residues long. Original methodology: Estimation of nucleated cell counts was performed using reference gene primer amplification. The method was immunoSEQ multiplex PCR; TCRdb's version includes in-frame clones alone and lacks a portion of them. The V and J calls and clone size were taken over from that table, and D and trimming were inferred from the DNA. The table has fewer than 150,000 clones, about 85% seen once.

The J gene is TRBJ2-7, the V gene TRBV3-1 (or the pseudogene TRBV3-2); no clear D. The clonotype was recovered from a man aged 40-49 years with acute or convalescent COVID-19. What was sequenced was peripheral blood. In DNA, the CDR3 is TGTGCCAGCAGCCAAGAAGTCTACTACTCCTACGAGCAGTACTTC. Its protein product is CASSQEVYYSYEQYF.